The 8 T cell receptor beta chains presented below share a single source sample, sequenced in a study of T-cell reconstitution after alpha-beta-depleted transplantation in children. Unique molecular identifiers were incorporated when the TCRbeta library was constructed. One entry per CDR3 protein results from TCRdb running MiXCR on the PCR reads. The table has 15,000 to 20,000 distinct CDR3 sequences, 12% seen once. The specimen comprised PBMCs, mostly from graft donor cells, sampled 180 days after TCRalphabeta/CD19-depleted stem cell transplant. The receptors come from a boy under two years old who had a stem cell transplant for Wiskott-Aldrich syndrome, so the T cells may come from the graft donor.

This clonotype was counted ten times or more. The CDR3 reads CATSRDLGQPNTEAFF. CDR3 coding DNA: TGTGCCACCAGCAGAGATCTCGGACAACCCAACACTGAAGCTTTCTTT. The V gene is TRBV15, the J gene TRBJ1-1; D possibly corresponds to TRBD1 (5 bases). There are 16 residues in the CDR3. Trimming cost V 0 bases and J 2 bases, with 13 bases left between them. Germline lookup yields CDR1 LNHNV and CDR2 YYDKDF (reference sequence).

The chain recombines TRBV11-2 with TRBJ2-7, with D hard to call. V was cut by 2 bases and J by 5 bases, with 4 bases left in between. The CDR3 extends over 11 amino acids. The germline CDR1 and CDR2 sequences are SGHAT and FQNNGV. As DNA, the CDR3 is TGTGCCAGCAGCTTATTCCACGAGCAGTACTTC. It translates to CASSLFHEQYF.

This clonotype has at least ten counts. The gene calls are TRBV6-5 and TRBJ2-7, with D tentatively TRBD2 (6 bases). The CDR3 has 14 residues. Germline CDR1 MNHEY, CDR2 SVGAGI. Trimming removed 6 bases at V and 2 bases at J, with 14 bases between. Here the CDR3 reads CASSTVGGPYEQYF. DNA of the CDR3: TGTGCCAGCAGCACCGTGGGGGGACCCTACGAGCAGTACTTC.

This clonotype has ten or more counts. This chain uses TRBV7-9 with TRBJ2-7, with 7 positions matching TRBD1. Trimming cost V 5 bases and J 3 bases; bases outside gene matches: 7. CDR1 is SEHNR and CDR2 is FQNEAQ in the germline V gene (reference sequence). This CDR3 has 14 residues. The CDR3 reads CASSQRGQVYEQYF. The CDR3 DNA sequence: TGTGCCAGCAGCCAGAGAGGACAGGTCTACGAGCAGTACTTC.

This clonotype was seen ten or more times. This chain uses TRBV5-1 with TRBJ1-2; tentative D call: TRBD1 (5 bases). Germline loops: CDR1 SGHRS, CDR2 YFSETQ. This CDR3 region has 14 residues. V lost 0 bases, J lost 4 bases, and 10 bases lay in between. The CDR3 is CASSLGQGIYGYTF. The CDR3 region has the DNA TGCGCCAGCAGCTTGGGGCAGGGCATCTATGGCTACACCTTC.

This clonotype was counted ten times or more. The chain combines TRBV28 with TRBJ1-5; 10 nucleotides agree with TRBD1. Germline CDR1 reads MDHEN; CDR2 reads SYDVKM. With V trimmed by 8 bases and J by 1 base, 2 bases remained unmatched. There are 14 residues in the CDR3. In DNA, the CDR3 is TGTGCCAGCCAGACAGGGGGCAGCAATCAGCCCCAGCATTTT. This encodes CASQTGGSNQPQHF.

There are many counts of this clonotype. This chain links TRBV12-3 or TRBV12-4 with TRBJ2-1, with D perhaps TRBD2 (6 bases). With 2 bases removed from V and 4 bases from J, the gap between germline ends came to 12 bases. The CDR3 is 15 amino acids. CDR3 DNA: TGTGCCAGCAGTTTACCAGGACTACCGTACAATGAGCAGTTCTTC. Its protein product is CASSLPGLPYNEQFF.

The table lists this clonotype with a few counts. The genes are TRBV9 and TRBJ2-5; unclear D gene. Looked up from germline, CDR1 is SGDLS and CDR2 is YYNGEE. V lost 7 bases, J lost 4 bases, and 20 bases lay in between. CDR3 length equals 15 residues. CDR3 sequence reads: CASDIGPPVGETQYF. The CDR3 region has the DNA TGTGCCAGCGACATAGGGCCACCCGTAGGAGAGACCCAGTACTTC.